The 3 T cell receptor beta chains below were found in one sample sequenced in a study of cytomegalovirus exposure and HLA in healthy donors (dated by TCRdb to the late 2010s). Library construction relied on the immunoSEQ multiplex PCR assay. The multiplex PCR relied on a mix of 60 forward primers for TCR Vbeta segments and 13 reverse primers for TCR Jbeta segments. As stored in TCRdb, this immuneACCESS dataset retains in-frame rearrangements with V and J assigned. A fraction of the clones does not appear; measured against another copy, unresolved V genes explain less than half of the discrepancy, and the remainder lacks a known reason. In all, the sample holds approximately 150,000 clones, and 70% to 85% of those were seen once. 4.8% of the sample is taken by the ten largest. Sequenced sample: PBMCs. The receptor source for this set is a man aged 18-30 years in good health and CMV-seronegative.

The chain carries TRBV11-2 and TRBJ2-5; unclear D gene. Germline CDR1 reads SGHAT; CDR2 reads FQNNGV. The CDR3 length is 12 residues. Trimming stripped 4 bases from V and 7 bases from J, with 10 bases between. This chain's CDR3 is CASSSSQVTQYF. The CDR3 DNA follows: TGTGCCAGCAGCTCCAGCCAGGTGACCCAGTACTTC.

The chain has TRBV19 and TRBJ1-1; no reliable D call. V was clipped by 5 bases and J by 4 bases, with 14 bases between them. Germline V gene data show CDR1 as LNHDA and CDR2 as SQIVND (reference sequence). CDR3 size: 14 residues. The CDR3: CASSFSSPFTEAFF. CDR3 DNA: TGTGCCAGTAGTTTCTCTAGCCCGTTCACTGAAGCTTTCTTT.

The chain employs TRBV10-3 and TRBJ1-2, with 9 positions matching TRBD1. CDR3 size: 13 residues. Unmatched junction bases numbered 0, after V lost 0 bases and J lost 7 bases. Germline CDR1 ENHRY, CDR2 SYGVKD. CDR3 region: CAISESTGGGYTF. CDR3 sequence (DNA): TGTGCCATCAGTGAGTCGACAGGGGGTGGCTACACCTTC.